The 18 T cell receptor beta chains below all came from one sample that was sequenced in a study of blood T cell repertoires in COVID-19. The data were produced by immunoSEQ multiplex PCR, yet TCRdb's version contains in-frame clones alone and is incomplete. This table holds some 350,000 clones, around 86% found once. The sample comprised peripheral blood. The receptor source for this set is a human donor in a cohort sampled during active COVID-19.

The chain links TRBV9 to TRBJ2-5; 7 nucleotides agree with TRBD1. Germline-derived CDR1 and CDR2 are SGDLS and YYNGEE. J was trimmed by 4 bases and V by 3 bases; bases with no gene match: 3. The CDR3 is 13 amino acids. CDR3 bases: TGTGCCAGCAGCGCGACAGGGTTAGAGACCCAGTACTTC. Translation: CASSATGLETQYF.

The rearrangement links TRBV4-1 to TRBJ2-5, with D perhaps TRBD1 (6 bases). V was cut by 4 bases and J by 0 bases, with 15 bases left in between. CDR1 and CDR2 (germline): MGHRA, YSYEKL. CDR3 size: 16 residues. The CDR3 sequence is CASSPDPGEYQETQYF. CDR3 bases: TGCGCCAGCAGCCCCGACCCAGGGGAGTACCAAGAGACCCAGTACTTC.

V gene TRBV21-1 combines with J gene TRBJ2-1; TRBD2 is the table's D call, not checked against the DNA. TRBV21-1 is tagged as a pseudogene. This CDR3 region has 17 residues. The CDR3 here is CASTLAGGPISYNEQFF. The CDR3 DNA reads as TGTGCCAGCACCCTAGCGGGGGGGCCGATATCCTACAATGAGCAGTTCTTC.

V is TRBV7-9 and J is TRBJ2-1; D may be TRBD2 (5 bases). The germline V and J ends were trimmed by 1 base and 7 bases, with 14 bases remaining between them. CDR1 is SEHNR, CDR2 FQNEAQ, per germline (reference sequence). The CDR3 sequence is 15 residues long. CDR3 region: CASSLGTPLRNEQFF. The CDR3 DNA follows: TGTGCCAGCAGCTTAGGGACTCCCCTTCGAAATGAGCAGTTCTTC. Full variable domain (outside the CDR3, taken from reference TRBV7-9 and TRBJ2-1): DTGVSQNPRHKITKRGQNVTFRCDPISEHNRLYWYRQTLGQGPEFLTYFQNEAQLEKSRLLSDRFSAERPKGSFSTLEIQRTEQGDSAMYLCASSLGTPLRNEQFFGPGTRLTVL.

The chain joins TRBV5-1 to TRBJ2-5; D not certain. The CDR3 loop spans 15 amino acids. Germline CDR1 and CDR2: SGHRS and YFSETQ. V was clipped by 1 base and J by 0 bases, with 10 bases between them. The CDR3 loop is CASSLLGEYQETQYF. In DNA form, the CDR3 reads TGCGCCAGCAGCTTGTTAGGAGAGTACCAAGAGACCCAGTACTTC.

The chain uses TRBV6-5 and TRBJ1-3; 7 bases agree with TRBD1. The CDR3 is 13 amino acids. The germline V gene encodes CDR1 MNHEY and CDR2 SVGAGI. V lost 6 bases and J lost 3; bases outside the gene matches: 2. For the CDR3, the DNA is TGTGCCAGCAGAGGGGGCGGTGGAAACACCATATATTTT. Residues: CASRGGGGNTIYF.

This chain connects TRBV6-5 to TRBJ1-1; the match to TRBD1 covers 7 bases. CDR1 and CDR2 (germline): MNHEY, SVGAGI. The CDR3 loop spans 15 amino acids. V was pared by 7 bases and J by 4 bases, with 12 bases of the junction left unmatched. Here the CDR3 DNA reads TGTGCCAGCATGGCGGGACAGATAGCCAGCACTGAAGCTTTCTTT. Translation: CASMAGQIASTEAFF.

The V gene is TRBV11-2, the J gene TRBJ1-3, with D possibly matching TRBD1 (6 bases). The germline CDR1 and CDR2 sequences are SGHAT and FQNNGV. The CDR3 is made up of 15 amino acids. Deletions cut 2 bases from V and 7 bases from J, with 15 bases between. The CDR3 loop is CASSLTGMLGNTIYF. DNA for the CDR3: TGTGCCAGCAGCTTAACAGGGATGTTAGGGAACACCATATATTTT.

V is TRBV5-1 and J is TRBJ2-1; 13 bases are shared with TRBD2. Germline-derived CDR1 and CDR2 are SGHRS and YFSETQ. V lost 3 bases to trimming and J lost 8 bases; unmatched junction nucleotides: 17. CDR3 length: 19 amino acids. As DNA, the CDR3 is TGCGCCAGCAGCTCCCTAGTTCCGGGACTAGCGGGACCTGGCGATGAGCAGTTCTTC. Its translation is CASSSLVPGLAGPGDEQFF.

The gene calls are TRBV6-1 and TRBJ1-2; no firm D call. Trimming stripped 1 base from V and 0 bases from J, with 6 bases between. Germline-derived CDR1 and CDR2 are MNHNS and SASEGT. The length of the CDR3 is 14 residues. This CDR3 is CASSEVDTNYGYTF. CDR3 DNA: TGTGCCAGCAGTGAAGTTGACACTAACTATGGCTACACCTTC.

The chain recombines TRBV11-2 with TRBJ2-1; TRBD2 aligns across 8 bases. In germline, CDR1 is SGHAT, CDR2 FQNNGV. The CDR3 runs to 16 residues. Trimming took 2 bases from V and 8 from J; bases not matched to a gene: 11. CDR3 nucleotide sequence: TGTGCCAGCAGCTTATCTCTCGCGGGGGGTATGGATGAGCAGTTCTTC. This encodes CASSLSLAGGMDEQFF.

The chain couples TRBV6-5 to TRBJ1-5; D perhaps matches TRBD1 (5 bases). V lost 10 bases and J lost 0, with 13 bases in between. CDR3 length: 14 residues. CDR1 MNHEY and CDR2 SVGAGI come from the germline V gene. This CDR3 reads CATLRAYSNQPQHF. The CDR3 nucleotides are TGTGCCACCCTCAGGGCGTATAGCAATCAGCCCCAGCATTTT.

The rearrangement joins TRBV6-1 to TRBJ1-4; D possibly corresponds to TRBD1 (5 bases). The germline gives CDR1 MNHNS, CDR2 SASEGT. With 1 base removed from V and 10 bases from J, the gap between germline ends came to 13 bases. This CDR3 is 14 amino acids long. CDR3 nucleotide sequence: TGTGCCAGCAGTGAAGGCGACAGCCGCCGAAAACTGTTTTTT. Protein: CASSEGDSRRKLFF.

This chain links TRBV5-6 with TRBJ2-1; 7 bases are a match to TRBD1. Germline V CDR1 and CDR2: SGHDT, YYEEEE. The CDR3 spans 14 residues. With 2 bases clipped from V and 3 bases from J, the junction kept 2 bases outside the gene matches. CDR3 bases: TGTGCCAGCAGCTTCGGACAGGTCTACAATGAGCAGTTCTTC. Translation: CASSFGQVYNEQFF.

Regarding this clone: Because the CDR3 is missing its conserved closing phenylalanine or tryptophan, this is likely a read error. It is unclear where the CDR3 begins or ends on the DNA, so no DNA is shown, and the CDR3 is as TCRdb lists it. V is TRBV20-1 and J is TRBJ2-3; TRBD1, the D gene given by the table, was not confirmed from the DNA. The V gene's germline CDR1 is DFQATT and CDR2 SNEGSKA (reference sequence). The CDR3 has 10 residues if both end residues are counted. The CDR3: CSARFRKGAP.

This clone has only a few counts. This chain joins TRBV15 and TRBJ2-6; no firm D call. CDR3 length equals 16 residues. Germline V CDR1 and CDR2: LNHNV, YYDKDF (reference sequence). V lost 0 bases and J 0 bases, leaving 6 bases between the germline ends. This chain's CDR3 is CATSRDRSSGANVLTF. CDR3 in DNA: TGTGCCACCAGCAGAGACCGGTCCTCTGGGGCCAACGTCCTGACTTTC.

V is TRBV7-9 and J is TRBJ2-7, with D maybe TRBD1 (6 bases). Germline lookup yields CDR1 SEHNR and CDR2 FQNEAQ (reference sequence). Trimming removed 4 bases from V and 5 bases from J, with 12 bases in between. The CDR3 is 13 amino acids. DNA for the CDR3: TGTGCCAGCAGCTCATCGGACAGACACGAGCAGTACTTC. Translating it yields CASSSSDRHEQYF.

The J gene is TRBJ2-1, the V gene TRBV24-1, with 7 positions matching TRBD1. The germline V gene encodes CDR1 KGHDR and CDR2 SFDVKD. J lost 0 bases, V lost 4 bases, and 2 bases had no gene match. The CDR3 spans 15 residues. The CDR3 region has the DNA TGTGCCACCAGTGACCGGACAGGCTCCTACAATGAGCAGTTCTTC. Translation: CATSDRTGSYNEQFF.